This passage covers 8 T cell receptor beta chains from one sample sequenced in a study of cytomegalovirus exposure and HLA in healthy donors. The PCR had 60 Vbeta and 13 Jbeta primers. Libraries were prepared by immunoSEQ multiplex PCR; TCRdb keeps only in-frame clonotypes and omits some of them. There are more than 95,000 clones in the sample; around three quarters occur only once, and roughly 5.4% lies in the top ten. Sequenced input: PBMCs. The receptors were gathered from a woman between 18 and 29 years old in good health and CMV-seropositive.

This chain links TRBV18 with TRBJ2-1; TRBD1 matches 9 bases. In germline, CDR1 is KGHSH, CDR2 LQKENI. This CDR3 is built from 16 residues. V was clipped by 3 bases and J by 5 bases; unmatched bases: 8. This CDR3 is CASSPAAGTGNNEQFF. The DNA of the CDR3 is TGTGCCAGCTCACCGGCGGCAGGGACAGGGAACAATGAGCAGTTCTTC.

The rearrangement joins TRBV28 to TRBJ1-1; tentative D call: TRBD1 (6 bases). CDR1 and CDR2 from the germline V gene are MDHEN and SYDVKM. The CDR3 is 15 amino acids. V was trimmed by 5 bases and J by 0 bases, leaving 13 bases between them. Here the CDR3 reads CASSTWTEMNTEAFF. The CDR3 DNA is TGTGCCAGCAGTACTTGGACAGAAATGAACACTGAAGCTTTCTTT.

In its sample, this clone was seen once. This rearrangement joins TRBV7-8 to TRBJ1-1, with D tentatively TRBD1 (5 bases). Germline CDR1 is SGHVS and CDR2 is FQNEAQ. CDR3 length equals 15 residues. Trimming took off 4 bases at V and 3 bases at J, with 15 bases between the two ends. CDR3 residues: CASSSPGGGDTEAFF. The CDR3, as DNA: TGTGCCAGCAGCTCCCCGGGGGGAGGGGACACTGAAGCTTTCTTT.

The chain combines TRBV9 with TRBJ2-7; D is uncertain. Germline V lookup: CDR1 SGDLS, CDR2 YYNGEE. This CDR3 region has 14 residues. The V and J ends lost 4 bases and 0 bases respectively, with 11 bases between them. CDR3 DNA sequence: TGTGCCAGCAGCCTTTTCGGGTTCTCCTACGAGCAGTACTTC. Encoded protein: CASSLFGFSYEQYF.

The chain has TRBV7-9 and TRBJ1-1, with D uncertain. This CDR3 spans 13 amino acids. Trimming stripped 1 base from V and 1 base from J, with 4 bases between. Germline values: CDR1 SEHNR, CDR2 FQNEAQ (reference sequence). DNA of the CDR3: TGTGCCAGCAGCTTAGTAGAGAACACTGAAGCTTTCTTT. Protein product: CASSLVENTEAFF. The complete variable domain, with remaining parts taken from reference TRBV7-9 and TRBJ1-1, reads DTGVSQNPRHKITKRGQNVTFRCDPISEHNRLYWYRQTLGQGPEFLTYFQNEAQLEKSRLLSDRFSAERPKGSFSTLEIQRTEQGDSAMYLCASSLVENTEAFFGQGTRLTVV.

The V call is TRBV28, the J call TRBJ2-7; D perhaps matches TRBD2 (5 bases). V was cut by 6 bases and J by 0 bases, with 12 bases left in between. CDR1 and CDR2 (germline): MDHEN, SYDVKM. The CDR3 consists of 14 residues. The CDR3 region is CASRPGGSSYEQYF. Written as DNA, the CDR3 is TGTGCCAGCAGGCCGGGTGGGAGCTCCTACGAGCAGTACTTC.

The rearrangement links TRBV7-3 to TRBJ2-3; D remains ambiguous. This CDR3 region has 14 residues. V lost 6 bases and J lost 2, with 12 bases in between. The germline V gene encodes CDR1 SGHTA and CDR2 FQGTGA. CDR3 region: CASSLNPITDTQYF. The CDR3 region has the DNA TGTGCCAGCAGTCTAAACCCGATCACAGATACGCAGTATTTT.

V and J are TRBV5-1 and TRBJ2-1; TRBD1 matches at 7 bases. Germline lookup yields CDR1 SGHRS and CDR2 YFSETQ. V gave up 2 bases and J gave up 7 bases; unmatched junction bases: 0. This CDR3 region has 12 residues. DNA of the CDR3: TGCGCCAGCAGCTTACAGGGGAATGAGCAGTTCTTC. Translated, it gives CASSLQGNEQFF.